This TCR beta chain derives from a study of blood T cell repertoires in COVID-19. This table comes from immunoSEQ multiplex PCR, and its TCRdb copy is limited to in-frame clones, with some not included. The table has 65,000 or so clones, over 80% seen once. The sequenced sample consisted of peripheral blood. This sequence originates from a man younger than 45 with COVID-19, enrolled during active disease.

CDR3 nucleotides: TGTGCCAGCAGCTTGAACAGGGGTAAGGGCGAGCAGTACTTC. Encoded protein: CASSLNRGKGEQYF. J is TRBJ2-7 and V is TRBV5-6; TRBD1 matches 7 bases. The CDR3 totals 14 residues. Germline V gene lookup returns CDR1 SGHDT and CDR2 YYEEEE. V shed 1 base and J 6 bases; nucleotides not matched to a gene: 7.